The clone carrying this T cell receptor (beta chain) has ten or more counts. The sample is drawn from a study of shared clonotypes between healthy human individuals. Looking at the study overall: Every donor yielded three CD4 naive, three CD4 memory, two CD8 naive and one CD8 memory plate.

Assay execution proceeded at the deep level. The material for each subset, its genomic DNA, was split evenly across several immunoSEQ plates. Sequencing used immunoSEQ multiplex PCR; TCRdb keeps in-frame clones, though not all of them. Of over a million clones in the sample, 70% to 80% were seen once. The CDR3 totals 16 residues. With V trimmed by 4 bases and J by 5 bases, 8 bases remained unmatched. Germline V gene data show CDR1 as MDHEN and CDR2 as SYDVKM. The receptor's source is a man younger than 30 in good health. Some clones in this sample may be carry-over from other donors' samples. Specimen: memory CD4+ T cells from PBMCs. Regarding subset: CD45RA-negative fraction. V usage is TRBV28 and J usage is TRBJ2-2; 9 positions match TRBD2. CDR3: CASSSPSTSGTGELFF. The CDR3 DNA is TGTGCCAGCAGTTCCCCATCGACTAGCGGAACCGGGGAGCTGTTTTTT.